These 23 T cell receptor beta chains were sequenced from one sample in a study of blood T cell repertoires in COVID-19. The assay was immunoSEQ multiplex PCR, and TCRdb's table has in-frame clones only and misses some. The sample comprises 200,000 to 250,000 clones, 70% to 90% of which are singletons, and about a tenth rests with the top ten. What was sequenced was PBMCs or T cells enriched from blood (not recorded which). All receptors derive from a man aged 25-40 years who had recovered from COVID-19.

The gene calls are TRBV20-1 and TRBJ1-6, with TRBD1 matching over 7 bases. The CDR3 contains 14 residues. With 3 bases clipped from V and 7 bases from J, the junction kept 6 bases outside the gene matches. The germline V gene encodes CDR1 DFQATT and CDR2 SNEGSKA (reference sequence). CDR3 region: CSASRGQGNSPLHF. The CDR3 coding sequence is TGCAGTGCTAGTAGGGGGCAGGGGAATTCACCCCTCCACTTT.

The CDR3 loop reads CASSPGQDYGYTF. The CDR3, as DNA: TGCGCCAGCAGCCCGGGACAGGACTATGGCTACACCTTC. V is TRBV5-1 and J is TRBJ1-2; 8 nucleotides match TRBD1. V shed 4 bases and J 3 bases; nucleotides not matched to a gene: 2. This CDR3 has 13 amino acids. CDR1 is SGHRS and CDR2 is YFSETQ in the germline V gene.

This chain links TRBV19 with TRBJ1-5; tentative D call: TRBD1 (6 bases). Trimming removed 1 base at V and 2 bases at J, with 18 bases between. The germline V gene has CDR1 LNHDA and CDR2 SQIVND (reference sequence). This CDR3 is built from 18 residues. CDR3 region: CASSIGQQGWGGNQPQHF. CDR3 bases: TGTGCCAGTAGTATAGGTCAACAGGGTTGGGGAGGCAATCAGCCCCAGCATTTT.

The J gene is TRBJ1-4, the V gene TRBV7-2, with 8 positions matching TRBD1. This CDR3 has 13 amino acids. CDR1 is SGHTA, CDR2 FQGNSA, per germline. Trimming removed 6 bases from V and 12 bases from J; junction bases left unmatched: 9. CDR3 in DNA: TGTGCCAGCAGACCGGACAGGGTCGGGGAACTGTTTTTT. This encodes CASRPDRVGELFF.

V and J are TRBV5-5 and TRBJ1-5; D is undetermined. The V gene's germline CDR1 is SGHKS and CDR2 YYEKEE (reference sequence). Trimming cost V 1 base and J 3 bases, with 11 bases left between them. The CDR3 contains 15 residues. CDR3 bases: TGTGCCAGCAGCTTGTTGGGCAATTCCAATCAGCCCCAGCATTTT. This gives the protein CASSLLGNSNQPQHF.

The J gene is TRBJ1-4, the V gene TRBV5-1; TRBD1 agrees at 8 bases. In germline, CDR1 is SGHRS, CDR2 YFSETQ. With 1 base clipped from V and 12 bases from J, the junction kept 5 bases outside the gene matches. The CDR3 is made up of 13 amino acids. CDR3 bases: TGCGCCAGCAGCTTGTCCCGGACAGGGCAACTGTTTTTT. Its protein is CASSLSRTGQLFF.

This sequence joins TRBV6-5 and TRBJ1-1; TRBD1 agrees at 9 bases. The V segment lost 5 bases and the J segment 9 bases; nucleotides outside the gene matches: 10. The CDR3 contains 14 residues. Germline V lookup: CDR1 MNHEY, CDR2 SVGAGI. The CDR3 spells CASSRRDRAGKAFF. CDR3 nucleotide sequence: TGTGCCAGCAGTCGGCGGGACAGGGCGGGAAAAGCTTTCTTT.

The rearrangement uses TRBV7-9 and TRBJ1-2; 10 bases are a match to TRBD1. CDR3 length: 16 residues. Trimming at V came to 3 bases and at J to 7 bases, leaving 11 bases not matched to a gene. Germline-derived CDR1 and CDR2 are SEHNR and FQNEAQ (reference sequence). The CDR3: CASSFLTGTGDLGYTF. The CDR3 DNA reads as TGTGCCAGCAGCTTCTTAACCGGGACAGGGGATCTTGGCTACACCTTC.

The chain carries TRBV15 and TRBJ2-5; D perhaps matches TRBD1 (6 bases). Trimming pared 1 base from V and 5 bases from J, leaving 17 bases between. The germline V gene has CDR1 LNHNV and CDR2 YYDKDF (reference sequence). This CDR3 spans 16 amino acids. The CDR3 loop is CATSRAKQGSWETQYF. As DNA, the CDR3 is TGTGCCACCAGCAGAGCAAAACAGGGTTCATGGGAGACCCAGTACTTC.

The chain has TRBV11-2 and TRBJ1-1, with D hard to call. There are 12 residues in the CDR3. Germline values: CDR1 SGHAT, CDR2 FQNNGV. Trimming took 4 bases from V and 7 from J, leaving 10 bases between them. For the CDR3, the DNA is TGTGCCAGCAGCTCGGATAGCGGTGAAGCTTTCTTT. Its translation: CASSSDSGEAFF.

This chain joins TRBV18 and TRBJ2-7; D not certain. Trimming shortened V by 0 bases and J by 2 bases, and 11 bases separated the two germline ends. There are 15 residues in the CDR3. Germline CDR1 KGHSH, CDR2 LQKENI. The CDR3 DNA reads TGTGCCAGCTCACCACCTCCGACTGCGACCTACGAGCAGTACTTC. It encodes CASSPPPTATYEQYF.

The chain links TRBV7-8 to TRBJ1-1; D is undetermined. This CDR3 comprises 13 residues. CDR1 is SGHVS, CDR2 FQNEAQ, per germline. Trimming pared 1 base from V and 1 base from J, leaving 4 bases between. CDR3 in amino acids: CASSLDRNTEAFF. The CDR3 nucleotides are TGTGCCAGCAGCTTAGACAGGAACACTGAAGCTTTCTTT.

This rearrangement joins TRBV9 to TRBJ2-6; 7 bases are shared with TRBD2. CDR3 length: 18 amino acids. Germline CDR1 is SGDLS and CDR2 is YYNGEE. V lost 3 bases to trimming and J lost 2 bases; unmatched junction nucleotides: 11. The CDR3 DNA is TGTGCCAGCAGCGAGGGTACGGGAGGCGGGGCTGGGGCCAACGTCCTGACTTTC. Translating it yields CASSEGTGGGAGANVLTF.

This sequence joins TRBV24-1 and TRBJ1-2; D unclear. Germline CDR1 is KGHDR and CDR2 is SFDVKD. The CDR3 runs 13 residues. V was cut by 5 bases and J by 0 bases, with 6 bases left in between. CDR3 in DNA: TGTGCCACCAGTGGGTCGGCTAACTATGGCTACACCTTC. Amino acids: CATSGSANYGYTF.

J is TRBJ1-2 and V is TRBV27; TRBD1 is a possible D gene (6 bases). This CDR3 contains 14 residues. Trimming took off 2 bases at V and 2 bases at J, with 9 bases between the two ends. Germline CDR1 reads MNHEY; CDR2 reads SMNVEV (reference sequence). The CDR3 nucleotides are TGTGCCAGCAGTTTAAAGGGGGTAAACTATGGCTACACCTTC. Translation: CASSLKGVNYGYTF.

This chain uses TRBV6-2 or TRBV6-3 with TRBJ1-5, with 7 positions matching TRBD1. The ends lost 5 bases at V and 4 bases at J; junction bases unmatched: 17. CDR3 length equals 18 residues. The germline V gene has CDR1 MNHEY and CDR2 SVGEGT. CDR3 protein: CASSHLRGWRGQNQPQHF. CDR3 bases: TGTGCCAGCAGTCACCTACGGGGCTGGAGGGGGCAGAATCAGCCCCAGCATTTT.

Details on this clone: A read error is possible here, since a much larger clone lies one base away. Other DNA variants within this sample encode the same CDR3. The chain uses TRBV7-4 and TRBJ1-5; possible D gene TRBD1, 6 bases. The V gene's germline CDR1 is SGHVT and CDR2 SQSDAQ. This CDR3 region has 17 residues. V shed 10 bases and J shed 1 base, with 23 bases lying between them. CDR3 loop: CATTDGYGGGSNQPQHF. The CDR3 nucleotides read TGTGCCACCACCGACGGATACGGGGGGGGCAGCAATCAGCCCCAGCATTTT.

The chain joins TRBV5-4 to TRBJ1-3, with D possibly being TRBD1 (6 bases). Germline values: CDR1 SGHNT, CDR2 YYREEE (reference sequence). The CDR3 sequence is 16 residues long. Trimming stripped 4 bases from V and 0 bases from J, with 14 bases between. CDR3 in amino acids: CASSMTGTYSGNTIYF. Here the CDR3 DNA reads TGTGCCAGCAGCATGACAGGCACATACTCTGGAAACACCATATATTTT.

This clone was seen only once. The chain has TRBV5-1 and TRBJ1-4; 9 positions agree with TRBD1. The CDR3 consists of 17 residues. Germline lookup yields CDR1 SGHRS and CDR2 YFSETQ. V was pared by 0 bases and J by 8 bases, with 11 bases of the junction left unmatched. Here the CDR3 reads CASSLGVRTGAEEKLFF. CDR3 DNA sequence: TGCGCCAGCAGCTTGGGGGTGAGGACAGGGGCGGAGGAAAAACTGTTTTTT.

The rearrangement uses TRBV3-1 (or the pseudogene TRBV3-2) and TRBJ1-1; D not certain. The CDR3 spans 16 residues. Germline V lookup: CDR1 LGHDT, CDR2 YNNKEL (reference sequence). Trimming stripped 5 bases from V and 5 bases from J, with 21 bases between. This CDR3 is CASSGTLGVAVTEAFF. The CDR3 nucleotides are TGTGCCAGCAGCGGCACCCTCGGGGTAGCGGTGACTGAAGCTTTCTTT.

The V gene is TRBV5-1, the J gene TRBJ2-1, with 11 bases lining up with TRBD1. Per germline, CDR1 SGHRS and CDR2 YFSETQ. V trimming: 3 bases; J trimming: 6 bases; junction bases outside the gene matches: 2. This CDR3 spans 14 amino acids. The CDR3 here is CASSWGTGGNEQFF. The CDR3 DNA follows: TGCGCCAGCAGCTGGGGGACAGGGGGCAATGAGCAGTTCTTC. The entire variable domain, with the rest obtained from reference TRBV5-1 and TRBJ2-1, is as follows: KAGVTQTPRYLIKTRGQQVTLSCSPISGHRSVSWYQQTPGQGLQFLFEYFSETQRNKGNFPGRFSGRQFSNSRSEMNVSTLELGDSALYLCASSWGTGGNEQFFGPGTRLTVL.

The CDR3 coding sequence is TGCGCCAGCAGTCGACAGGGCAACACCGGGGAGCTGTTTTTT. This gives the protein CASSRQGNTGELFF. This rearrangement joins TRBV10-1 to TRBJ2-2; 7 bases are a match to TRBD1. After removal of 5 bases from V and 2 bases from J, the junction contained 2 bases not matched to a gene. Germline assignment: CDR1 WNHNN and CDR2 SYGVQD (reference sequence). CDR3 length: 14 residues.

The chain combines TRBV19 with TRBJ1-3; TRBD1 matches at 7 bases. The CDR3 contains 13 residues. The J segment lost 7 bases and the V segment lost 5 bases, leaving 5 bases of the junction unmatched. Germline V gene lookup returns CDR1 LNHDA and CDR2 SQIVND (reference sequence). CDR3 nucleotide sequence: TGTGCCAGTAGTGCGGGACAGATCAACACCATATATTTT. Amino acid sequence: CASSAGQINTIYF. The variable domain in full, completed from reference TRBV19 and TRBJ1-3, reads DGGITQSPKYLFRKEGQNVTLSCEQNLNHDAMYWYRQDPGQGLRLIYYSQIVNDFQKGDIAEGYSVSREKKESFPLTVTSAQKNPTAFYLCASSAGQINTIYFGEGSWLTVV.